A selection of T cell receptor beta chains follows, all from one sample in a study of blood T cells in healthy people across ages. From the 5' RACE reads, TCRdb called clonotypes with MiXCR, one entry per CDR3 protein. The table includes some 730,000 distinct CDR3 sequences, about 20% detected once. Sequencing was done on a sample of blood. Receptors originate from a man aged 65-85 years in good health. The CDR3 runs from the conserved cysteine through the conserved F or W. D genes are given only for firm matches. The size entry is marked missing in some rows and otherwise reads once, few, many or a size class.

j_gene | d_gene | v_gene | abundance | CDR3nt | CDR3aa
TRBJ2-5 | - | TRBV29-1 | - | TGCAGCGTTGCTCTCAGACAAGAGACCCAGTACTTC | CSVALRQETQYF
TRBJ1-5 | TRBD1 | TRBV20-1 | few | TGCAGTGCTAAAGACCGGGACAGGGTCGAACAGCCCCAGCATTTT | CSAKDRDRVEQPQHF
TRBJ2-1 | TRBD2 | TRBV20-1 | - | TGCAGTGCTAGAGGGGCCCTAGCGGGATGGGGTTTTAATGAGCAGTTCTTC | CSARGALAGWGFNEQFF
TRBJ2-5 | - | TRBV7-2 | - | TGTGCCAGCAGCTTATCACAGACTGGGACCCAGTACTTC | CASSLSQTGTQYF
TRBJ2-3 | TRBD2 | TRBV5-1 | - | TGCGCCAGCGCCAAGAGACTAGCAGCAGATACGCAGTATTTT | CASAKRLAADTQYF
TRBJ2-1 | - | TRBV11-1 | few | TGTGCCAGCAGCTTAGTGGCATTAGCCGGTCGGAATGAGCAGTTCTTC | CASSLVALAGRNEQFF
TRBJ2-1 | - | TRBV29-1 | many | TGCAGCGTTGAATGGTGGGGGAATGAGCAGTTCTTC | CSVEWWGNEQFF
TRBJ2-3 | - | TRBV13 | - | TGTGCCAGCAGCTTACGTGTCGAAGATACGCAGTATTTT | CASSLRVEDTQYF
TRBJ2-1 | - | TRBV7-2 | many | TGTGCCAGCAGCTTGACTAGCTCCTACAATGAGCAGTTCTTC | CASSLTSSYNEQFF
TRBJ1-1 | - | TRBV20-1 | many | TGCAGTGCTGATTTTACAGGGAACACTGAAGCTTTCTTT | CSADFTGNTEAFF
TRBJ2-3 | - | TRBV4-3 | few | TGCGCCAGCAGCCGGCTCAGGGGTGCGGGACTCAATCCACGACAGAGAACAGATACGCAGTATTTT | CASSRLRGAGLNPRQRTDTQYF